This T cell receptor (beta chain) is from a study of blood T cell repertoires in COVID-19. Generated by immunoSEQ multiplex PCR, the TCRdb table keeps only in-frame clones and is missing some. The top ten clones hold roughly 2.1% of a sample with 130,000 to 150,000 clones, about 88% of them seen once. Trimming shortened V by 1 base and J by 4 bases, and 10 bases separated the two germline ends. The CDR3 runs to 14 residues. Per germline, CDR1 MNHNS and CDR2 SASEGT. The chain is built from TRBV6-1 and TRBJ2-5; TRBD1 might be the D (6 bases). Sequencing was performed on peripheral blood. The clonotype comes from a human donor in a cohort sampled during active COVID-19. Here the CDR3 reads CASSEDRVRETQYF. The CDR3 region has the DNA TGTGCCAGCAGTGAAGACAGGGTTCGAGAGACCCAGTACTTC.